The clone carrying this TCR beta chain was recorded at least ten times. The lymph nodes were axillary draining lymph nodes from breast cancer patients. The sample originates from a study of breast tumors, draining lymph nodes, adjacent tissues. Looked up from germline, CDR1 is LNHNV and CDR2 is YYDKDF (reference sequence). The CDR3 contains 15 residues. V gave up 5 bases and J gave up 2 bases, with 14 bases separating them. TCRdb reprocessed the multiplex PCR reads via MiXCR and lists one record per CDR3 protein. The sample gives roughly 130,000 distinct CDR3 sequences, just under 20% of which show up once; around 3.5% is in the top ten.

The chain has TRBV15 and TRBJ2-3; TRBD2 is a possible D gene (6 bases). The sequenced sample consisted of axillary lymph node tissue. The clonotype originates from a female donor with breast cancer. Some clones in this sample may be carry-over from other donors' samples. The chain's CDR3 is CATSSRLDFTDTQYF. CDR3 sequence (DNA): TGTGCCACCAGCTCTCGACTAGACTTCACAGATACGCAGTATTTT.